A single sample is the source of the 5 T cell receptor beta chains below, sequenced in a study of identical twins. From the 5' RACE reads, TCRdb called clonotypes with MiXCR, one entry per CDR3 protein. This sample has hundreds of thousands of distinct CDR3 sequences, with 18% found just once. In addition, the sample was reused for a study of T cells expressing NK-cell markers.

The sample taken for sequencing was PBMCs. Receptors originate from a woman between 18 and 30 years old in good health.

This clonotype has just a few counts. The chain links TRBV20-1 to TRBJ2-1; D is undetermined. The V end was cut by 0 bases, the J end by 1 base, with 10 bases between. Germline V gene sequence: CDR1 DFQATT, CDR2 SNEGSKA (reference sequence). The CDR3 loop spans 15 amino acids. The CDR3 protein is CSARDPSRSYNEQFF. CDR3 DNA sequence: TGCAGTGCTAGAGATCCATCTAGATCCTACAATGAGCAGTTCTTC.

This chain links TRBV11-2 with TRBJ2-7, with D perhaps matching TRBD1 (5 bases). Germline V gene sequence: CDR1 SGHAT, CDR2 FQNNGV. Trimming cost V 7 bases and J 4 bases, with 14 bases left between them. This CDR3 spans 13 amino acids. CDR3 amino acids: CASTETGAYEQYF. Here the CDR3 DNA reads TGTGCCAGCACCGAAACTGGGGCATACGAGCAGTACTTC.

This clonotype has just a few counts. The chain is built from TRBV5-1 and TRBJ2-1; D may correspond to TRBD1 or TRBD2 (5 bases each). The CDR3 has 14 amino acids. CDR1 and CDR2 (germline): SGHRS, YFSETQ. V lost 3 bases, J lost 7 bases, and 14 bases lay in between. CDR3 protein: CASSSYRGPNEQFF. The DNA for the CDR3 is TGCGCCAGCAGCTCCTATCGGGGCCCAAATGAGCAGTTCTTC.

This clonotype turned up a few times. This CDR3 reads CASRPDGGYGYTF. The CDR3 DNA is TGTGCCAGCAGACCAGACGGCGGCTATGGCTACACCTTC. This chain joins TRBV12-3 or TRBV12-4 and TRBJ1-2; D is uncertain. V was trimmed by 6 bases and J by 4 bases, leaving 12 bases between them. The CDR3 runs to 13 residues.

The CDR3 DNA follows: TGTGCCAGCAAGCGGGACATCCCCTACGAGCAGTACTTC. Its protein product is CASKRDIPYEQYF. V and J are TRBV2 and TRBJ2-7, with D perhaps matching TRBD2 (7 bases). Germline V gives CDR1 SNHLY, CDR2 FYNNEI. Trimming left V 7 bases short and J 2 bases short, with 12 bases between. The CDR3 has 13 amino acids.